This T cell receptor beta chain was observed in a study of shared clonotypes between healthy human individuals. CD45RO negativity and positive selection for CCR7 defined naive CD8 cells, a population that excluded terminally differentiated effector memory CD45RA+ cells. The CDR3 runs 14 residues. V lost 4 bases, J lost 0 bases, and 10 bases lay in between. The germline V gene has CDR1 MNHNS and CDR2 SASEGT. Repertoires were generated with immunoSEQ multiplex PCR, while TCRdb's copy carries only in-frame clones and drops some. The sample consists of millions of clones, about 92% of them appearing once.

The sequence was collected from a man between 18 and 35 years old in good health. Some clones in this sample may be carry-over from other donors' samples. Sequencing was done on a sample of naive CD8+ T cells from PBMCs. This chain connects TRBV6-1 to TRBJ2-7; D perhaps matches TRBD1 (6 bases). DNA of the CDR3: TGTGCCAGCAGTGGGCGAGGGGGCTCCTACGAGCAGTACTTC. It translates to CASSGRGGSYEQYF.